This TCR beta chain was recorded in a study of blood T cell repertoires in COVID-19. The CDR3 is 12 residues long. CDR1 is MGHDK and CDR2 is SYGVNS in the germline V gene. Trimming at V came to 8 bases and at J to 6 bases, leaving 6 bases not matched to a gene. Authors' analysis steps: The assay estimated nucleated cells by amplifying reference gene primers. This table comes from immunoSEQ multiplex PCR, and its TCRdb copy is limited to in-frame clones, with some not included. V, J and clone size were drawn from that table, and D and trimming were deduced from the DNA. The sample records about 49,000 clones, roughly 82% being singletons.

This clonotype was sampled from an older woman with acute or convalescent COVID-19. The sample taken for sequencing was peripheral blood. The chain has TRBV25-1 and TRBJ1-2; 7 bases line up with TRBD1. The CDR3 is CASAFQGDGYTF. In DNA, the CDR3 is TGTGCCAGCGCCTTCCAGGGGGATGGCTACACCTTC.